This TCR beta chain was profiled in a study of blood T cell repertoires in COVID-19. Germline CDR1 reads MDHEN; CDR2 reads SYDVKM. This CDR3 contains 14 residues. Trimming removed 3 bases from V and 4 bases from J, with 11 bases in between. Per the original methods: Nucleated cell counts were estimated from reference gene primer amplification. Repertoires were generated with immunoSEQ multiplex PCR, while TCRdb's copy carries only in-frame clones and drops some. V and J calls and clone size follow that table, whereas D and trimming were derived from the DNA. The sample carries about 87,000 clones, approximately 89% recorded once.

The J gene is TRBJ2-3, the V gene TRBV28; D uncertain. The sequenced sample was peripheral blood. This receptor was obtained from a human donor with acute or convalescent COVID-19. The donor label of this sample is uncertain. CDR3 in amino acids: CASSLPGSPDTQYF. CDR3 DNA: TGTGCCAGCAGTTTGCCCGGTTCGCCAGATACGCAGTATTTT.